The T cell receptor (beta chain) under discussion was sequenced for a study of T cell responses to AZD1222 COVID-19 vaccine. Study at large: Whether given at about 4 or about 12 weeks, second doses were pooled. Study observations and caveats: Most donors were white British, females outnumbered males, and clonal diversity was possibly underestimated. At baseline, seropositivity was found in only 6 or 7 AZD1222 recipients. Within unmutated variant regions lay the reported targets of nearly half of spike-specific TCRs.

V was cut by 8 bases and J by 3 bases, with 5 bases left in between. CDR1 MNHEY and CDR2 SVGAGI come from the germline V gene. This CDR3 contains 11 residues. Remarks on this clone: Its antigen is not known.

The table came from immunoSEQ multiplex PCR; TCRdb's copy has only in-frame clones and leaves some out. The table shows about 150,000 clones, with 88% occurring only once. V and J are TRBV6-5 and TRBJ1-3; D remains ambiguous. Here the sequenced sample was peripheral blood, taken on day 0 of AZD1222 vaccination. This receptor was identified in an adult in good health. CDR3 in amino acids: CASQLGNTIYF. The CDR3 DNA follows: TGTGCCAGCCAGCTTGGAAACACCATATATTTT.